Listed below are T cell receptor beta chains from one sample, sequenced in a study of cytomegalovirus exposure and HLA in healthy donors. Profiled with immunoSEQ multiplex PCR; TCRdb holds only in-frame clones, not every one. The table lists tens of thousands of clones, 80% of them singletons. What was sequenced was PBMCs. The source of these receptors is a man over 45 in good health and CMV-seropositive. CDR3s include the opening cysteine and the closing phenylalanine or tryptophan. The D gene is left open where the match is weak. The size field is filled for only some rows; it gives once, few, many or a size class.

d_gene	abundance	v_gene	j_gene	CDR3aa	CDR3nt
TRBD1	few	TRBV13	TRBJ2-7	CASSGGGQGPEQYF	TGTGCCAGCAGCGGGGGGGGACAGGGGCCCGAGCAGTACTTC
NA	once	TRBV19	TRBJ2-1	CASSPIDGAYNEQFF	TGTGCCAGTAGCCCGATCGACGGGGCCTACAATGAGCAGTTCTTC
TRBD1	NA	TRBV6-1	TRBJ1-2	CASTPGQGADYGYTF	TGTGCCAGCACGCCGGGACAGGGGGCAGACTATGGCTACACCTTC
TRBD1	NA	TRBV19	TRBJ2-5	CASSIGQGAWETQYF	TGTGCCAGTAGTATAGGACAGGGGGCCTGGGAGACCCAGTACTTC
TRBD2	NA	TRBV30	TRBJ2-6	CAWSGTSGLSGANGLTF	TGTGCCTGGAGTGGGACTAGCGGACTCTCTGGGGCCAACGGCCTGACTTTC
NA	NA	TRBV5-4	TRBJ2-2	CASSFGTGELFF	TGTGCCAGCAGCTTCGGCACCGGGGAGCTGTTTTTT
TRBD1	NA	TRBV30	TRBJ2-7	CAWSVSGTGGYEQYF	TGTGCCTGGAGTGTAAGTGGGACAGGGGGCTACGAGCAGTACTTC
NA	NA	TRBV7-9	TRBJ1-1	CASSLQNGGKAFF	TGTGCCAGCAGCTTACAAAACGGCGGGAAAGCTTTCTTT
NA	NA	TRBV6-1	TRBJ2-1	CASSEGRTTYNEQFF	TGTGCCAGCAGTGAAGGAAGGACTACTTACAATGAGCAGTTCTTC
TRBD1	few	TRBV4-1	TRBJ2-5	CASSLGTGLRETQYF	TGCGCCAGCAGCTTAGGGACAGGATTACGGGAGACCCAGTACTTC
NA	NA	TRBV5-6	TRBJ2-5	CASSVPGQSWETQYF	TGTGCCAGCAGCGTTCCGGGACAATCGTGGGAGACCCAGTACTTC
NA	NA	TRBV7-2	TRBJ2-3	CASSFDSSIGDTQYF	TGTGCCAGCAGCTTTGACTCTTCAATAGGAGATACGCAGTATTTT
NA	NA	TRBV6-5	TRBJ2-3	CASSPPDRNTDTQYF	TGTGCCAGCAGCCCCCCGGACAGAAACACAGATACGCAGTATTTT
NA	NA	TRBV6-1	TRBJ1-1	CASRDYSGNQGAFF	TGTGCCAGCCGGGACTACTCAGGAAATCAGGGGGCTTTCTTT
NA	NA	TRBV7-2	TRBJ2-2	CASSLVVSSENTGELFF	TGTGCCAGCAGCTTAGTTGTTTCTAGCGAGAACACCGGGGAGCTGTTTTTT
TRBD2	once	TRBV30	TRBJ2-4	CACRPGLENSQYF	TGTGCCTGCCGCCCGGGACTAGAAAACAGTCAGTACTTC
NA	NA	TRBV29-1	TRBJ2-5	CSAGVQETQYF	TGCAGCGCGGGGGTCCAAGAGACCCAGTACTTC
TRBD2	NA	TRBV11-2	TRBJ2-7	CASSLGLASDEQYF	TGTGCCAGCAGCTTGGGACTAGCATCCGACGAGCAGTACTTC
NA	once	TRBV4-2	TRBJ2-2	CASSREGRVNLNGELFF	TGTGCCAGCAGCCGAGAAGGCAGGGTTAACCTCAACGGGGAGCTGTTTTTT
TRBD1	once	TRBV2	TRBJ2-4	CASSSGPRADRGGKNIQYF	TGTGCCAGCAGCAGCGGACCCAGAGCAGACAGGGGGGGGAAAAACATTCAGTACTTC
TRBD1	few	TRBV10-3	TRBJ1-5	CAISEQGLSNQPQHF	TGTGCCATCAGTGAACAGGGGCTTAGCAATCAGCCCCAGCATTTT
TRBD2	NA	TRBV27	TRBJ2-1	CASSLKGVVGVAGPSVNNEQFF	TGTGCCAGCAGCCTCAAGGGGGTGGTGGGGGTAGCGGGACCATCTGTGAACAATGAGCAGTTCTTC
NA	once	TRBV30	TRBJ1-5	CAWAGKSNQPQHF	TGTGCCTGGGCGGGGAAGAGCAATCAGCCCCAGCATTTT
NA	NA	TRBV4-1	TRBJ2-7	CASSRVGEPYEQYF	TGCGCCAGCAGTCGGGTTGGAGAGCCCTACGAGCAGTACTTC
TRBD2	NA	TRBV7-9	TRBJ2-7	CASSNRPGLAGYEQYF	TGTGCCAGCAGCAACCGACCGGGACTAGCGGGCTACGAGCAGTACTTC
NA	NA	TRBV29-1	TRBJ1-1	CSVSVSANTEAFF	TGCAGCGTTTCGGTGAGTGCGAACACTGAAGCTTTCTTT
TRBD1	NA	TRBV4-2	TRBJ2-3	CASSQLDRETDTQYF	TGTGCCAGCAGCCAATTGGACAGGGAGACAGATACGCAGTATTTT
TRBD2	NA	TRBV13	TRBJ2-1	CASSFLRTSEQFF	TGTGCCAGCAGCTTCCTTCGGACTAGTGAGCAGTTCTTC
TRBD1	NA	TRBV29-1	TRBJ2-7	CSVLGDRSYEQYF	TGCAGCGTCCTAGGGGACAGGTCCTACGAGCAGTACTTC
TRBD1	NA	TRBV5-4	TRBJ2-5	CASSFAGTGETQYF	TGTGCCAGCAGCTTCGCCGGGACAGGGGAGACCCAGTACTTC
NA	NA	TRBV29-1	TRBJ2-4	CSVQGPDSQYF	TGCAGCGTTCAGGGGCCGGACAGTCAGTACTTC
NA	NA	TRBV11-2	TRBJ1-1	CASSAGPSQSAFF	TGTGCCAGCAGCGCGGGACCCTCCCAGAGTGCTTTCTTT
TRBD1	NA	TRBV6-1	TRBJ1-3	CATTKTGDSGNTIYF	TGTGCCACAACCAAGACAGGGGACTCTGGAAACACCATATATTTT
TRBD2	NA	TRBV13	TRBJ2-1	CASSLDRGRGLAGGNEQFF	TGTGCTAGCAGCTTAGACAGGGGGCGCGGACTAGCGGGAGGGAATGAGCAGTTCTTC
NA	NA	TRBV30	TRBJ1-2	CAIEVPEGYTF	TGTGCCATAGAGGTTCCTGAGGGCTACACCTTC
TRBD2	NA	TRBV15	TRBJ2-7	CATSRGDGRYYEQYF	TGTGCCACCAGCAGAGGGGACGGGAGGTACTACGAGCAGTACTTC